These T cell receptor beta chains were read from a single sample in a study of T-cell memory formation after mild COVID-19. TCRdb passed the 5' RACE reads through MiXCR, listing each CDR3 protein once. In the table there are 35,000 to 55,000 distinct CDR3 sequences, approximately 9.7% of which are singletons. The sample comprised PBMCs or a T cell subset sorted from them (not recorded which). These receptors all stem from an adult woman who had mild COVID-19 (a few samples of this study predate the infection). Cell type and time point are not known. The CDR3 runs from the conserved cysteine through the conserved F or W. Each record gives: D gene, V gene, J gene, clone size, CDR3 DNA, CDR3 protein. The D gene is left open where the match is weak. Some rows have no size entry. The others give once, few or many, or a class for an expanded clone.

TRBD2	TRBV28	TRBJ2-3	many	TGTGCCAGCAGCCCCCGCGGTAGCGGGAGGGATACGCAGTATTTT	CASSPRGSGRDTQYF
TRBD1	TRBV12-3/TRBV12-4	TRBJ1-1	.	TGTGCCAGCATTTCCCGGACAGGGTCGGCTTTCTTT	CASISRTGSAFF
.	TRBV15	TRBJ2-1	.	TGTGCCACCAGCAGAGATCCGGGGTTAACATACAATGAGCAGTTCTTC	CATSRDPGLTYNEQFF
.	TRBV10-3	TRBJ2-3	.	TGTGCCATCAGTCCGACTATGACAGATACGCAGTATTTT	CAISPTMTDTQYF
TRBD1	TRBV5-1	TRBJ1-1	.	TGCGCCAGCAGCTTGGCGGGACAGAAAAACACTGAAGCTTTCTTT	CASSLAGQKNTEAFF
TRBD2	TRBV7-9	TRBJ2-5	.	TGTGCCAGCAGCTTAAGAAGCGGGAATCTCCAAGAGACCCAGTACTTC	CASSLRSGNLQETQYF
TRBD2	TRBV12-3/TRBV12-4	TRBJ2-2	once	TGTGCCAGCAGTACTAGGGGACTAGCGGGACTGTCCGGGGAGCTGTTTTTT	CASSTRGLAGLSGELFF
.	TRBV2	TRBJ1-1	.	TGTGCCAGCAGTGAAGGGTTGGGGCGGAGTAACACTGAAGCTTTCTTT	CASSEGLGRSNTEAFF
TRBD1	TRBV7-9	TRBJ2-7	.	TGTGCCAGCAGCCGCTGGGGGACAGGCCTTTCCGAGCAGTACTTC	CASSRWGTGLSEQYF
TRBD1	TRBV25-1	TRBJ1-1	.	TGTGCCAGCAGCGAACTTGGGACAGCTGAAGCTTTCTTT	CASSELGTAEAFF
.	TRBV3-1	TRBJ1-1	few	TGTGCCAGCAGACCCACGGTCGCGCTAGGTGAAGCTTTCTTT	CASRPTVALGEAFF
.	TRBV6-5	TRBJ2-5	.	TGTGCCAGCAGGGAGGGGTCCGAAGAGACCCAGTACTTC	CASREGSEETQYF
.	TRBV7-9	TRBJ2-5	.	TGTGCCAGCAGAGCCGGGAGCAACCAAGAGACCCAGTACTTC	CASRAGSNQETQYF
.	TRBV7-2	TRBJ1-2	many	TGTGCCAGCAGCGGCCAGACAAACTATGGCTACACCTTC	CASSGQTNYGYTF
.	TRBV24-1	TRBJ2-3	few	TGTGCCACCAGTGATCGGGGGAAGGTTTTGGGTACGCAGTATTTT	CATSDRGKVLGTQYF
.	TRBV19	TRBJ2-2	.	TGTGCCAGTAGTATGCGGACCCACACCGGGGAGCTGTTTTTT	CASSMRTHTGELFF
.	TRBV30	TRBJ1-1	.	TGTGCCTGGAGTGTAACGGTTCACACTGAAGCTTTCTTT	CAWSVTVHTEAFF
.	TRBV20-1	TRBJ2-4	.	TGCAGTGCTAGGCCCCAGGGGGGGGCGACCAAAAACATTCAGTACTTC	CSARPQGGATKNIQYF
.	TRBV12-3/TRBV12-4	TRBJ2-6	many	TGTGCCAGCAGACAGAGCTCTGGGGCCAACGTCCTGACTTTC	CASRQSSGANVLTF
.	TRBV18	TRBJ1-1	once	TGTGCCAGATCACCAGGGTTCGACACTGAAGCTTTCTTT	CARSPGFDTEAFF
.	TRBV20-1	TRBJ1-2	few	TGCAGTGCTACCCCCCCCGCGGCACTGTCGGGCTACACCTTC	CSATPPAALSGYTF
TRBD2	TRBV15	TRBJ2-3	many	TGTGCCACCAGCAGAGATCGACTAGCGGCGGCAACAGATACGCAGTATTTT	CATSRDRLAAATDTQYF
TRBD2	TRBV20-1	TRBJ2-5	.	TGCAGTGCTAGATCCCTAAGCGGACTAGCGGCCTCCGGGACCCAGTACTTC	CSARSLSGLAASGTQYF
.	TRBV2	TRBJ2-1	.	TGTGCCAGCAGTGCCCGACAGGGAGGTAGATCCTACAATGAGCAGTTCTTC	CASSARQGGRSYNEQFF
.	TRBV5-5	TRBJ2-5	.	TGTGCCAGCAGACCCGGGACGACGGAGACCCAGTACTTC	CASRPGTTETQYF
.	TRBV4-1	TRBJ1-6	.	TGCGCCAGCAGCCAAGATAGCCGGCAGAGCTCCTATAATTCACCCCTCCACTTT	CASSQDSRQSSYNSPLHF
TRBD1	TRBV5-1	TRBJ1-6	.	TGCGCCAGCAGCCCCCAACGGGCCGGGACAGGAATCTCACCCCTCCACTTT	CASSPQRAGTGISPLHF
.	TRBV12-3/TRBV12-4	TRBJ2-3	few	TGTGCCAGCAGTTTATCTGGCAGTACGCAGTATTTT	CASSLSGSTQYF
.	TRBV5-1	TRBJ2-4	.	TGCGCCAGCAGCTTGTTACAGGGACAAAACATTCAGTACTTC	CASSLLQGQNIQYF
TRBD2	TRBV7-2	TRBJ2-3	many	TGTGCCAGCAGCTCCCGGCACGGACTAGCGGGTACAGATACGCAGTATTTT	CASSSRHGLAGTDTQYF
TRBD1	TRBV5-1	TRBJ1-2	.	TGCGCCAGCAGCTTGGGGACAGGGGGTGGCTATGGCTACACCTTC	CASSLGTGGGYGYTF
.	TRBV15	TRBJ1-5	.	TGTGCCACCAGCAGACAGGGAGATCAGCCCCAGCATTTT	CATSRQGDQPQHF